This T cell receptor beta chain is drawn from a study of T cell responses to AZD1222 COVID-19 vaccine. Assay: immunoSEQ multiplex PCR; the TCRdb copy retains only in-frame clones and omits some. The sample gives more than 110,000 clones, 90% to 95% of which show up once; roughly 3.6% is in the top ten. A few counts support this clone. The clonotype comes from an adult who received the AZD1222 COVID-19 vaccine. The specimen was peripheral blood, collected 28 days after the second AZD1222 dose.

In nucleotides, the CDR3 is TGTGCCATCAGAGGACAGGGGAACGTGAACACTGAAGCTTTCTTT. It yields the protein CAIRGQGNVNTEAFF. The chain carries TRBV10-3 and TRBJ1-1; 9 bases fit TRBD1. V was pared by 6 bases and J by 0 bases, with 5 bases of the junction left unmatched. The CDR3 loop spans 15 amino acids. Germline CDR1 ENHRY, CDR2 SYGVKD.